This T cell receptor beta chain comes out of a study of T-cell reconstitution after alpha-beta-depleted transplantation in children. Trimming at V came to 5 bases and at J to 7 bases, leaving 4 bases not matched to a gene. Germline CDR1 and CDR2: MNHEY and SVGAGI. The CDR3 sequence is 13 residues long. Preparation of the TCRbeta library involved a method that used unique molecular identifiers. TCRdb fed the PCR reads into MiXCR, producing one record per CDR3 protein. The sample contains 260,000 or so distinct CDR3 sequences, 12% of which appear only once. This clonotype was seen many times. The sequence came from a human donor who donated a stem cell graft to a child with acute lymphoblastic leukemia. This rearrangement joins TRBV6-5 to TRBJ1-2; 10 bases are a match to TRBD1. The specimen was PBMCs from the stem cell graft donor, collected from the stem cell graft. The CDR3 loop reads CASSPWTGGGYTF. CDR3 in DNA: TGTGCCAGCAGTCCCTGGACAGGGGGTGGCTACACCTTC.